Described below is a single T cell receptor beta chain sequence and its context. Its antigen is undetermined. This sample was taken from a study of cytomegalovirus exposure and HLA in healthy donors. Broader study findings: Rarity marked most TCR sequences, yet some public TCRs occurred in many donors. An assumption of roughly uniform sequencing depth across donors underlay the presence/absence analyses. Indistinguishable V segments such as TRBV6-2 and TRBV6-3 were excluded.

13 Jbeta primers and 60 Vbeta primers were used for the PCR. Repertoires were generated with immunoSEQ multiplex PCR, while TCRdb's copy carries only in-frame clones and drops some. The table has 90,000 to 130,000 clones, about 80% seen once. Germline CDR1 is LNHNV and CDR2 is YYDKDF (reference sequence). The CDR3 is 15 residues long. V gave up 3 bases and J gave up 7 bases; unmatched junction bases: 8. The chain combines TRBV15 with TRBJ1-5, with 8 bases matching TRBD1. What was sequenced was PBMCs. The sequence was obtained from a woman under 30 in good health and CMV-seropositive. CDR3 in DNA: TGTGCCACCAGCAGGGACGACAGGGGAGGGCAGCCCCAGCATTTT. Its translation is CATSRDDRGGQPQHF.